This TCR beta chain originates from a study of immune heterogeneity within non-small cell lung tumors. V lost 4 bases to trimming and J lost 3 bases, with 12 bases between them. The CDR3 length is 15 residues. CDR1 and CDR2 from the germline V gene are KGHSH and LQKENI. TCR beta CDR3 was amplified by multiplex PCR, first round 10 to 11 cycles, 32 V and 13 J primers. TCRdb re-called the multiplex PCR reads through MiXCR, storing one row per CDR3 protein. The data contain several thousand distinct CDR3 sequences, 20% to 25% of them singletons. Each sample used approximately 570 ng of genomic DNA from bulk tumor tissue. Taken during surgery, several biopsies per primary tumor were spaced as far apart as possible within the tumor mass. These patients got curative surgery after being newly diagnosed with untreated non-small cell lung cancer.

This clonotype originated in a female donor with non-small cell lung cancer. The rearrangement links TRBV18 to TRBJ1-4; D not certain. Specimen: lung tumor tissue. CDR3 sequence: CASSLTKAANEKLFF. CDR3 in DNA: TGTGCCAGCTCACTAACAAAGGCGGCTAATGAAAAACTGTTTTTT.